This TCR beta chain was identified during a study of T cell changes during pregnancy in multiple sclerosis. Libraries were prepared by immunoSEQ multiplex PCR; TCRdb keeps only in-frame clonotypes and omits some of them. The table includes more than 40,000 clones, 85% to 90% detected once. Germline V CDR1 and CDR2: SGHRS, YFSETQ. V was clipped by 5 bases and J by 4 bases; unmatched bases: 12. CDR3 size: 16 residues. This sample comprised peripheral blood, obtained in the first trimester of pregnancy. V and J are TRBV5-1 and TRBJ2-5, with 9 nucleotides matching TRBD2. The receptor comes from a female donor in good health, enrolled as a control in a pregnancy study. The CDR3 region is CASSSGGTSLGETQYF. The CDR3, as DNA: TGCGCCAGCAGTTCTGGGGGGACTAGCCTTGGAGAGACCCAGTACTTC.